The 30 T cell receptor beta chains presented below share a single source sample, sequenced in a study of cytomegalovirus exposure and HLA in healthy donors. Amplification used 60 Vbeta primers and 13 Jbeta primers. The assay was immunoSEQ multiplex PCR, and TCRdb's table has in-frame clones only and misses some. Counted here are about 160,000 clones, 70% to 80% occurring once; the ten biggest clones make up roughly 10%. Sequenced: PBMCs. These receptor sequences come from a young man in good health and CMV-seropositive.

This clone was picked up a small number of times. The chain combines TRBV5-4 with TRBJ1-1; perhaps TRBD1 as D (5 bases). The V end lost 4 bases, the J end lost 1 base, and 14 bases lay between the germline ends. Germline loops: CDR1 SGHNT, CDR2 YYREEE (reference sequence). This CDR3 spans 15 amino acids. Written as DNA, the CDR3 is TGTGCCAGCAGCCCGCCGGTGGGGGGGAACACTGAAGCTTTCTTT. Protein sequence: CASSPPVGGNTEAFF. The full variable domain, its missing parts supplied by reference TRBV5-4 and TRBJ1-1, is ETGVTQSPTHLIKTRGQQVTLRCSSQSGHNTVSWYQQALGQGPQFIFQYYREEENGRGNFPPRFSGLQFPNYSSELNVNALELDDSALYLCASSPPVGGNTEAFFGQGTRLTVV.

This clone was counted a single time. The chain is built from TRBV10-1 and TRBJ2-1; 13 bases line up with TRBD2. Germline CDR1 WNHNN, CDR2 SYGVQD (reference sequence). V was pared by 1 base and J by 7 bases, with 13 bases of the junction left unmatched. The CDR3 sequence is 19 residues long. CDR3 coding DNA: TGCGCCAGCAGTGAGTTATTAGACCCAGGACTAGCGGGAGAAAATGAGCAGTTCTTC. Translation: CASSELLDPGLAGENEQFF.

V gene TRBV19 combines with J gene TRBJ1-6; D is unclear. Germline V gene lookup returns CDR1 LNHDA and CDR2 SQIVND (reference sequence). The V and J ends lost 5 bases and 7 bases respectively, with 12 bases between them. This CDR3 comprises 14 residues. For the CDR3, the DNA is TGTGCCAGTAGTGGCCGGGGAGGAAATTCACCCCTCCACTTT. Protein product: CASSGRGGNSPLHF.

This CDR3 is CASSHTRSYNSPLHF. The DNA of the CDR3 is TGTGCCAGCAGCCACACGAGGTCCTATAATTCACCCCTCCACTTT. The chain uses TRBV7-9 and TRBJ1-6; D call uncertain. Trimming left V 5 bases short and J 1 base short, with 9 bases between. The CDR3 is 15 residues long. CDR1 and CDR2 from the germline V gene are SEHNR and FQNEAQ (reference sequence).

J is TRBJ2-7 and V is TRBV6-6; TRBD1 agrees at 12 bases. The CDR3 consists of 14 residues. V was pared by 4 bases and J by 5 bases, with 3 bases of the junction left unmatched. In germline, CDR1 is MNHNY, CDR2 SVGAGI (reference sequence). Here the CDR3 reads CASSLGQGADEQYF. Written as DNA, the CDR3 is TGTGCCAGCAGTTTGGGACAGGGGGCCGACGAGCAGTACTTC.

The chain employs TRBV7-6 and TRBJ2-1; D gene ambiguous. Germline-derived CDR1 and CDR2 are SGHVS and FNYEAQ. Trimming left V 2 bases short and J 6 bases short, with 11 bases between. This CDR3 region has 14 residues. CDR3 sequence: CASSLNIVGNEQFF. CDR3 nucleotides: TGTGCCAGCAGCTTAAATATCGTCGGCAATGAGCAGTTCTTC.

The chain combines TRBV6-1 with TRBJ1-2; no reliable D call. The CDR3 is 14 amino acids. Germline V lookup: CDR1 MNHNS, CDR2 SASEGT. V lost 0 bases, J lost 4 bases, and 9 bases lay in between. The CDR3, as DNA: TGTGCCAGCAGTGAAGCAAGACGGAGCTATGGCTACACCTTC. Its protein product is CASSEARRSYGYTF.

This chain connects TRBV5-1 to TRBJ1-2; the D gene is possibly TRBD1 (5 bases). Trimming stripped 1 base from V and 4 bases from J, with 14 bases between. This CDR3 region has 15 residues. Germline V gene data show CDR1 as SGHRS and CDR2 as YFSETQ. CDR3 bases: TGCGCCAGCAGCTTGCTCTCCAGGGAGGCCTATGGCTACACCTTC. Translating gives CASSLLSREAYGYTF.

The chain is built from TRBV19 and TRBJ2-1; perhaps TRBD2 as D (5 bases). In germline, CDR1 is LNHDA, CDR2 SQIVND (reference sequence). The CDR3 loop spans 17 amino acids. V was trimmed by 3 bases and J by 4 bases, leaving 19 bases between them. The CDR3 protein is CASSILRTGSAYNEQFF. CDR3 bases: TGTGCCAGTAGTATCCTTCGTACGGGATCTGCTTACAATGAGCAGTTCTTC.

A few counts support this clone. The CDR3 is CASSDSGGSGYTF. CDR3 in DNA: TGTGCCAGCAGTGACTCTGGAGGTTCTGGCTACACCTTC. The chain employs TRBV6-4 and TRBJ1-2; no reliable D call. There are 13 residues in the CDR3. CDR1 and CDR2 from the germline V gene are MRHNA and SNTAGT. Trimming cost V 0 bases and J 7 bases, with 9 bases left between them.

This clone was found once. V and J are TRBV5-1 and TRBJ2-2; 7 bases align to TRBD1. V dropped 4 bases and J dropped 2; count of bases not matched to a gene: 5. CDR1 is SGHRS, CDR2 YFSETQ, per germline. The CDR3 length is 15 residues. In DNA form, the CDR3 reads TGCGCCAGCAGCAAGGGGACAGAAAACACCGGGGAGCTGTTTTTT. Protein: CASSKGTENTGELFF.

The V and J genes are TRBV5-6 and TRBJ2-2; perhaps TRBD2 as D (5 bases). The CDR3 totals 14 residues. The V gene lost 4 bases and the J gene lost 1 base, with 8 bases spanning the gap. Germline V lookup: CDR1 SGHDT, CDR2 YYEEEE. The CDR3 is CASSPGLNTGELFF. In DNA, the CDR3 is TGTGCCAGCAGCCCCGGACTGAACACCGGGGAGCTGTTTTTT.

The chain links TRBV25-1 to TRBJ1-3; possibly TRBD1 for D (5 bases). The CDR3 covers 18 residues. V shed 5 bases and J shed 0 bases, with 20 bases lying between them. Looked up from germline, CDR1 is MGHDK and CDR2 is SYGVNS. CDR3 loop: CASSHYRPQGSSGNTIYF. CDR3 in DNA: TGTGCCAGCAGTCACTATCGGCCCCAGGGTTCCTCTGGAAACACCATATATTTT.

CDR3 loop: CAWSAGQGEETQYF. The CDR3 DNA reads as TGTGCCTGGAGTGCGGGACAGGGGGAAGAGACCCAGTACTTC. The J gene is TRBJ2-5, the V gene TRBV30; 11 positions match TRBD1. The CDR3 contains 14 residues. With V trimmed by 1 base and J by 3 bases, 1 base remained unmatched. Germline V gene sequence: CDR1 GTSNPN, CDR2 SVGIG (reference sequence).

The chain has TRBV11-3 and TRBJ2-3, with TRBD2 matching 10 bases. The CDR3 is 18 amino acids. V lost 4 bases and J lost 4; bases outside the gene matches: 14. Germline loops: CDR1 SGHNT, CDR2 YENEEA. The CDR3: CASSSKSLAGVLPDTQYF. Written as DNA, the CDR3 is TGTGCCAGCAGCTCTAAGAGCCTAGCGGGGGTTTTGCCAGATACGCAGTATTTT.

The chain recombines TRBV11-2 with TRBJ2-7, with D perhaps matching TRBD2 (6 bases). CDR1 is SGHAT, CDR2 FQNNGV, per germline. This CDR3 spans 14 amino acids. Trimming took off 1 base at V and 2 bases at J, with 9 bases between the two ends. CDR3 sequence: CASSLGRTTYEQYF. CDR3 in DNA: TGTGCCAGCAGCTTAGGCAGGACTACCTACGAGCAGTACTTC. The full variable domain, its missing parts supplied by reference TRBV11-2 and TRBJ2-7, is EAGVAQSPRYKIIEKRQSVAFWCNPISGHATLYWYQQILGQGPKLLIQFQNNGVVDDSQLPKDRFSAERLKGVDSTLKIQPAKLEDSAVYLCASSLGRTTYEQYFGPGTRLTVT.

A few counts support this clone. The CDR3 region is CSVETADDNYGYTF. CDR3 DNA: TGCAGCGTGGAGACGGCAGACGATAACTATGGCTACACCTTC. The chain links TRBV29-1 to TRBJ1-2, with no clear D. This CDR3 is 14 amino acids long. CDR1 is SQVTM, CDR2 ANQGSEA, per germline. V was clipped by 6 bases and J by 1 base, with 15 bases between them.

The genes are TRBV29-1 and TRBJ1-1; the D is unclear. The CDR3 has 12 residues. Germline CDR1 is SQVTM and CDR2 is ANQGSEA. The V end lost 6 bases, the J end lost 1 base, and 9 bases lay between the germline ends. The CDR3, as DNA: TGCAGCGTGGGCCGGCCGAACACTGAAGCTTTCTTT. It yields the protein CSVGRPNTEAFF.

The rearrangement joins TRBV5-1 to TRBJ1-2, with unresolved D. Per germline, CDR1 SGHRS and CDR2 YFSETQ. The CDR3 runs 14 residues. The V and J ends lost 0 bases and 4 bases respectively, with 10 bases between them. The chain's CDR3 is CASSLVTDPYGYTF. The CDR3 coding sequence is TGCGCCAGCAGCTTGGTTACAGACCCCTATGGCTACACCTTC. Variable domain in full (rest from reference TRBV5-1 and TRBJ1-2): KAGVTQTPRYLIKTRGQQVTLSCSPISGHRSVSWYQQTPGQGLQFLFEYFSETQRNKGNFPGRFSGRQFSNSRSEMNVSTLELGDSALYLCASSLVTDPYGYTFGSGTRLTVV.

The rearrangement uses TRBV5-1 and TRBJ2-7, with 9 bases fitting TRBD1. Trimming at V came to 0 bases and at J to 6 bases, leaving 7 bases not matched to a gene. Germline V gene lookup returns CDR1 SGHRS and CDR2 YFSETQ. The CDR3 runs 15 residues. The DNA for the CDR3 is TGCGCCAGCAGCTTGGGCGGGACAGGGTTCCCCGAGCAGTACTTC. Its translation: CASSLGGTGFPEQYF.

The chain links TRBV2 to TRBJ2-6, with a tentative D call TRBD1 (5 bases). Germline CDR1 is SNHLY and CDR2 is FYNNEI. Trimming removed 5 bases at V and 1 base at J, with 9 bases between. The CDR3 length is 15 residues. CDR3 region: CASSRTRSGANVLTF. The CDR3 DNA reads TGTGCCAGCAGTCGGACACGATCTGGGGCCAACGTCCTGACTTTC. The whole variable domain, remainder taken from reference TRBV2 and TRBJ2-6, is EPEVTQTPSHQVTQMGQEVILRCVPISNHLYFYWYRQILGQKVEFLVSFYNNEISEKSEIFDDQFSVERPDGSNFTLKIRSTKLEDSAMYFCASSRTRSGANVLTFGAGSRLTVL.

A few counts support this clone. The chain links TRBV7-2 to TRBJ2-3, with TRBD2 identical over 11 bases. The CDR3 is made up of 16 amino acids. The J segment lost 8 bases and the V segment lost 4 bases, leaving 11 bases of the junction unmatched. Per the germline V gene, CDR1 is SGHTA and CDR2 is FQGNSA. CDR3 protein: CASSSSSGGAGSTQYF. The CDR3 nucleotides read TGTGCCAGCAGCTCCAGTAGCGGGGGGGCCGGATCTACGCAGTATTTT.

The chain uses TRBV7-9 and TRBJ2-7; maybe TRBD1 (6 bases). V shed 2 bases and J shed 5 bases, with 13 bases lying between them. The CDR3 contains 14 residues. Germline V gene data show CDR1 as SEHNR and CDR2 as FQNEAQ (reference sequence). The DNA of the CDR3 is TGTGCCAGCAGCTTAACCGCAGGGGCCAACGAGCAGTACTTC. Translating it yields CASSLTAGANEQYF. Using reference TRBV7-9 and TRBJ2-7 for the parts outside the CDR3, the full variable domain is DTGVSQNPRHKITKRGQNVTFRCDPISEHNRLYWYRQTLGQGPEFLTYFQNEAQLEKSRLLSDRFSAERPKGSFSTLEIQRTEQGDSAMYLCASSLTAGANEQYFGPGTRLTVT.

In this sample, this clone turned up a few times. The same CDR3 arises from other DNA sequences in this sample as well. V is TRBV21-1 and J is TRBJ1-5. TRBV21-1 is classified as a pseudogene. The CDR3 consists of 17 residues. CDR3 nucleotides: TGTGCCAGCAGCAAACGGGAAGGGCGCGGAAGCAATCAGCCCCAGCATTTT. Its translation: CASSKREGRGSNQPQHF.

The rearrangement joins TRBV14 to TRBJ2-5; perhaps TRBD2 as D (5 bases). The germline CDR1 and CDR2 sequences are SGHDN and FVKESK. With 0 bases removed from V and 5 bases from J, the gap between germline ends came to 10 bases. The CDR3 totals 14 residues. CDR3 DNA: TGTGCCAGCAGCCAAGATGACAAGCGGGAGACCCAGTACTTC. This gives the protein CASSQDDKRETQYF. Filled out from reference TRBV14 and TRBJ2-5, the complete variable domain reads EAGVTQFPSHSVIEKGQTVTLRCDPISGHDNLYWYRRVMGKEIKFLLHFVKESKQDESGMPNNRFLAERTGGTYSTLKVQPAELEDSGVYFCASSQDDKRETQYFGPGTRLLVL.

V usage is TRBV5-1 and J usage is TRBJ1-1; D might be TRBD1 (6 bases). V lost 0 bases, J lost 7 bases, and 10 bases lay in between. The CDR3 runs to 13 residues. CDR1 and CDR2 (germline): SGHRS, YFSETQ. CDR3 nucleotide sequence: TGCGCCAGCAGCTTGGGGGGGCGCTTTGAAGCTTTCTTT. It is translated as CASSLGGRFEAFF.

The chain recombines TRBV19 with TRBJ2-1, with TRBD1 matching 7 bases. CDR3 length equals 15 residues. With 3 bases clipped from V and 2 bases from J, the junction kept 4 bases outside the gene matches. The germline V gene has CDR1 LNHDA and CDR2 SQIVND (reference sequence). In DNA, the CDR3 is TGTGCCAGTAGTATTGTAACAGGGGCCTACAATGAGCAGTTCTTC. This sequence encodes CASSIVTGAYNEQFF.

The rearrangement joins TRBV9 to TRBJ1-3; TRBD1 agrees at 7 bases. V dropped 3 bases and J dropped 4; count of bases not matched to a gene: 4. The germline V gene has CDR1 SGDLS and CDR2 YYNGEE. The CDR3 extends over 14 amino acids. CDR3 in DNA: TGTGCCAGCAGCGAAAGGGACAGAGGAAACACCATATATTTT. This codes for CASSERDRGNTIYF. The full variable domain, its missing parts supplied by reference TRBV9 and TRBJ1-3, is DSGVTQTPKHLITATGQRVTLRCSPRSGDLSVYWYQQSLDQGLQFLIQYYNGEERAKGNILERFSAQQFPDLHSELNLSSLELGDSALYFCASSERDRGNTIYFGEGSWLTVV.

The chain joins TRBV11-2 to TRBJ2-3; 10 nucleotides match TRBD1. Germline V CDR1 and CDR2: SGHAT, FQNNGV. The CDR3 loop spans 15 amino acids. The V and J ends lost 7 bases and 4 bases, in that order; junction bases with no gene match: 8. CDR3 residues: CASIDRDRGADTQYF. CDR3 sequence (DNA): TGTGCCAGCATCGACCGGGACAGGGGAGCAGATACGCAGTATTTT. The entire variable domain, with the rest obtained from reference TRBV11-2 and TRBJ2-3, is as follows: EAGVAQSPRYKIIEKRQSVAFWCNPISGHATLYWYQQILGQGPKLLIQFQNNGVVDDSQLPKDRFSAERLKGVDSTLKIQPAKLEDSAVYLCASIDRDRGADTQYFGPGTRLTVL.

The chain uses TRBV29-1 and TRBJ2-7; 14 bases are shared with TRBD2. Germline V gene sequence: CDR1 SQVTM, CDR2 ANQGSEA. V shed 6 bases, J shed 2 bases, and the junction held 6 bases outside the gene matches. The CDR3 totals 15 residues. This CDR3 is CSVQGLAGGTYEQYF. The CDR3 DNA reads as TGCAGCGTGCAAGGACTAGCGGGAGGAACCTACGAGCAGTACTTC.